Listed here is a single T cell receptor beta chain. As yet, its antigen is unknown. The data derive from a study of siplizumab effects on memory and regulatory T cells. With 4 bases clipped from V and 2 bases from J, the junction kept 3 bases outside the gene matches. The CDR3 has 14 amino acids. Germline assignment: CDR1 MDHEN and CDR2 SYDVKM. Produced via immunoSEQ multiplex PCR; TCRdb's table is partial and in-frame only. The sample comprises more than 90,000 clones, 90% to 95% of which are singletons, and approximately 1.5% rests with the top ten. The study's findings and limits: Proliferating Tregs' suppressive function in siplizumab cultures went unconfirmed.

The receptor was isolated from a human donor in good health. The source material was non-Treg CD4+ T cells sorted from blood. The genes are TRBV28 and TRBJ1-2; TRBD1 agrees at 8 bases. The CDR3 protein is CASSSTGVNYGYTF. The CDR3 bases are TGTGCCAGCAGTTCGACAGGGGTAAACTATGGCTACACCTTC.